One and the same sample provided the 23 T cell receptor beta chains below, sequenced in a study of blood T cell repertoires in COVID-19. Measured with immunoSEQ multiplex PCR; TCRdb has only the in-frame clones, and not every one. The sample lists over 110,000 clones; under 90% were seen once. The sequencing input was peripheral blood. These receptor sequences come from a man in his sixties or seventies who had recovered from COVID-19.

This clone showed up just a few times. Written as DNA, the CDR3 is TGTGCCAGCAGCCCTCTCCGGGACAGGGGATGGACCGGGGAGCTGTTTTTT. The encoded protein is CASSPLRDRGWTGELFF. The chain employs TRBV5-8 and TRBJ2-2; 10 positions match TRBD1. The CDR3 contains 17 residues. The V gene's germline CDR1 is SGHTS and CDR2 YDEGEE. Trimming cost V 4 bases and J 5 bases; bases outside gene matches: 11.

V is TRBV29-1 and J is TRBJ2-5; the D is unclear. There are 11 residues in the CDR3. Deletions cut 4 bases from V and 2 bases from J, with 5 bases between. Germline lookup yields CDR1 SQVTM and CDR2 ANQGSEA. CDR3 nucleotides: TGCAGCGTTGCAGTTCAAGAGACCCAGTACTTC. It specifies CSVAVQETQYF. The whole variable domain, remainder taken from reference TRBV29-1 and TRBJ2-5, is SAVISQKPSRDICQRGTSLTIQCQVDSQVTMMFWYRQQPGQSLTLIATANQGSEATYESGFVIDKFPISRPNLTFSTLTVSNMSPEDSSIYLCSVAVQETQYFGPGTRLLVL.

There are a few counts of this clone. This chain connects TRBV11-3 to TRBJ1-2; D remains unclear. Trimming took off 5 bases at V and 2 bases at J, with 15 bases between the two ends. Germline V gene lookup returns CDR1 SGHNT and CDR2 YENEEA. This CDR3 has 15 residues. The CDR3 here is CASSPARVPNYGYTF. The CDR3 DNA follows: TGTGCCAGCAGCCCGGCCCGGGTACCGAACTATGGCTACACCTTC.

The V gene is TRBV19, the J gene TRBJ2-1, with 7 bases matching TRBD2. Germline V lookup: CDR1 LNHDA, CDR2 SQIVND (reference sequence). After removal of 1 base from V and 2 bases from J, the junction contained 2 bases not matched to a gene. This CDR3 comprises 15 residues. DNA for the CDR3: TGTGCCAGTAGTATAGGGGGGGGACCCTACAATGAGCAGTTCTTC. It codes for CASSIGGGPYNEQFF.

This rearrangement joins TRBV6-1 to TRBJ2-6; TRBD1 might be the D (6 bases). Trimming left V 3 bases short and J 2 bases short, with 11 bases between. CDR3 size: 16 residues. Per germline, CDR1 MNHNS and CDR2 SASEGT. The CDR3 sequence is CASSDAPGAGANVLTF. The CDR3 coding sequence is TGTGCCAGCAGTGACGCCCCAGGGGCTGGGGCCAACGTCCTGACTTTC.

V gene TRBV6-5 combines with J gene TRBJ2-7, with a possible D match to TRBD1 (6 bases). The ends were cut back, 5 bases at V and 6 bases at J, with 14 bases in the middle. This CDR3 has 13 amino acids. Germline V CDR1 and CDR2: MNHEY, SVGAGI. The CDR3 nucleotides read TGTGCCAGCAGTAGGGGTCAGGGGACCGAGCAGTACTTC. Translation gives CASSRGQGTEQYF.

This clone was observed a few times. V usage is TRBV6-1 and J usage is TRBJ2-7; 7 positions match TRBD2. V shed 3 bases and J 6 bases; nucleotides not matched to a gene: 8. The CDR3 has 14 amino acids. Germline loops: CDR1 MNHNS, CDR2 SASEGT. CDR3 bases: TGTGCCAGCAGTGATTTTGCGGGAGTGGGCGAGCAGTACTTC. Translated: CASSDFAGVGEQYF.

V usage is TRBV19 and J usage is TRBJ1-6; D gene uncertain. The CDR3 is 14 amino acids. The germline gives CDR1 LNHDA, CDR2 SQIVND (reference sequence). Deletions cut 6 bases from V and 10 bases from J, with 16 bases between. The CDR3 DNA reads as TGTGCCAGTAGCTCCGGGGTGGGGAAATCACCCCTCCACTTT. Translation: CASSSGVGKSPLHF.

This chain links TRBV11-2 with TRBJ2-1; 8 nucleotides align to TRBD2. CDR1 is SGHAT and CDR2 is FQNNGV in the germline V gene. The CDR3 length is 14 residues. The V gene end was trimmed by 1 base and the J gene end by 9 bases; junction bases not matched to a gene: 5. As DNA, the CDR3 is TGTGCCAGCAGCTTAGCCGGGAGGGCCGGTGAGCAGTTCTTC. It encodes CASSLAGRAGEQFF.

The chain carries TRBV19 and TRBJ1-5; 7 bases map to TRBD1. The CDR3 sequence is 14 residues long. Germline values: CDR1 LNHDA, CDR2 SQIVND (reference sequence). Germline trimming cut 4 bases from V and 4 bases from J; bases unmatched to any gene: 4. CDR3 DNA sequence: TGTGCCAGTAGTAGACAGGGCTCAAATCAGCCCCAGCATTTT. This encodes CASSRQGSNQPQHF.

This chain connects TRBV5-1 to TRBJ2-7, with 10 bases identical to TRBD2. J gave up 3 bases and V 1 base, and 10 bases lay outside the gene matches. The CDR3 loop spans 17 amino acids. The germline gives CDR1 SGHRS, CDR2 YFSETQ. For the CDR3, the DNA is TGCGCCAGCAGCTTGCTTCATAGGACTAGCGGTCTCTACGAGCAGTACTTC. Translation: CASSLLHRTSGLYEQYF.

The chain links TRBV3-1 (or the pseudogene TRBV3-2) to TRBJ1-6; TRBD1 matches at 7 bases. CDR3 size: 14 residues. Trimming at V came to 1 base and at J to 7 bases, leaving 1 base not matched to a gene. In germline, CDR1 is LGHDT, CDR2 YNNKEL (reference sequence). DNA of the CDR3: TGTGCCAGCAGCCAAGCGGACAGGAATTCACCCCTCCACTTT. Encoded protein: CASSQADRNSPLHF.

The chain couples TRBV27 to TRBJ2-1, with TRBD1 identical over 9 bases. The CDR3 loop spans 20 amino acids. The ends lost 5 bases at V and 3 bases at J; junction bases unmatched: 20. CDR1 and CDR2 from the germline V gene are MNHEY and SMNVEV (reference sequence). Here the CDR3 reads CASSPASPGTGGPGYNEQFF. The CDR3 bases are TGTGCCAGCAGTCCCGCAAGCCCCGGAACAGGGGGCCCTGGCTACAATGAGCAGTTCTTC.

The chain couples TRBV7-6 to TRBJ1-5, with TRBD1 matching 7 bases. The CDR3 consists of 18 residues. V was pared by 1 base and J by 6 bases, with 15 bases of the junction left unmatched. Looked up from germline, CDR1 is SGHVS and CDR2 is FNYEAQ. The CDR3 protein is CASSLDHPRQGLTQPQHF. As DNA, the CDR3 is TGTGCCAGCAGCTTAGACCACCCCAGACAGGGTTTGACTCAGCCCCAGCATTTT.

The table lists this clone with a count of one. V gene TRBV4-1 combines with J gene TRBJ1-3, with 9 bases fitting TRBD1. The CDR3 is 16 residues long. Trimming removed 3 bases from V and 0 bases from J; junction bases left unmatched: 3. CDR1 and CDR2 (germline): MGHRA, YSYEKL. The CDR3 nucleotides are TGCGCCAGCAGCCAGGGACAGGGACCCTCTGGAAACACCATATATTTT. Translated, it gives CASSQGQGPSGNTIYF.

The chain combines TRBV7-2 with TRBJ2-3; perhaps TRBD1 as D (5 bases). Germline V gene lookup returns CDR1 SGHTA and CDR2 FQGNSA. The CDR3 runs to 15 residues. V lost 2 bases and J 0 bases, leaving 9 bases between the germline ends. The DNA for the CDR3 is TGTGCCAGCAGCTTAACTGGGGCTAGCACAGATACGCAGTATTTT. This encodes CASSLTGASTDTQYF.

This sequence joins TRBV23-1 and TRBJ1-5; 8 bases agree with TRBD1. TRBV23-1 falls under the ORF class, with uncertain function. V shed 0 bases, J shed 6 bases, and the junction held 7 bases outside the gene matches. This CDR3 is built from 16 residues. The CDR3 region has the DNA TGCGCCAGCAGTCAATCGTACAGGGGGAAAAGTCAGCCCCAGCATTTT. It encodes CASSQSYRGKSQPQHF.

In this sample, this clone turned up once. The rearrangement links TRBV7-9 to TRBJ2-1; D gene ambiguous. This CDR3 has 14 residues. V dropped 1 base and J dropped 7 bases, with 11 bases sitting between them. The germline V gene encodes CDR1 SEHNR and CDR2 FQNEAQ (reference sequence). The CDR3 DNA reads as TGTGCCAGCAGCTTAGTCCTTGCGACTAATGAGCAGTTCTTC. Its translation: CASSLVLATNEQFF.

V is TRBV12-3 or TRBV12-4 and J is TRBJ1-1, with TRBD1 identical over 8 bases. The junction had 2 bases not matched to a gene; V was cut back by 7 bases and J by 1 base. The CDR3 runs 13 residues. This CDR3 is CASNDRGNTEAFF. DNA for the CDR3: TGTGCCAGCAATGACAGGGGGAACACTGAAGCTTTCTTT.

V usage is TRBV12-3 or TRBV12-4 and J usage is TRBJ2-1; perhaps TRBD1 as D (5 bases). Trimming removed 7 bases at V and 8 bases at J, with 15 bases between. The CDR3 totals 13 residues. The CDR3 DNA reads TGTGCCAGCAACCAGGGTCTCTCCCATGAGCAGTTCTTC. This encodes CASNQGLSHEQFF.

This clone was seen a handful of times. The rearrangement joins TRBV5-4 to TRBJ1-1, with D possibly TRBD1 on 5 matching bases. This CDR3 has 13 amino acids. In germline, CDR1 is SGHNT, CDR2 YYREEE (reference sequence). Trimming cost V 5 bases and J 0 bases, with 8 bases left between them. In DNA form, the CDR3 reads TGTGCCAGCAGACGGACATTGAACACTGAAGCTTTCTTT. As protein: CASRRTLNTEAFF.

This chain uses TRBV6-6 with TRBJ2-1, with 8 bases lining up with TRBD1. This CDR3 is 13 amino acids long. V lost 7 bases and J lost 7; bases outside the gene matches: 6. Germline V gene lookup returns CDR1 MNHNY and CDR2 SVGAGI (reference sequence). CDR3 sequence reads: CASMPGGVNEQFF. The CDR3 region has the DNA TGTGCCAGCATGCCAGGGGGCGTAAATGAGCAGTTCTTC.

The chain joins TRBV3-1 (or the pseudogene TRBV3-2) to TRBJ2-7; 9 bases are shared with TRBD1. The CDR3 length is 16 residues. Losses at the gene ends were 0 bases for V and 4 bases for J; bases not matched to a gene: 7. Germline assignment: CDR1 LGHDT and CDR2 YNNKEL (reference sequence). The CDR3 coding sequence is TGTGCCAGCAGCCAAGATGAACAGGGGGCGATATACGAGCAGTACTTC. Protein sequence: CASSQDEQGAIYEQYF.